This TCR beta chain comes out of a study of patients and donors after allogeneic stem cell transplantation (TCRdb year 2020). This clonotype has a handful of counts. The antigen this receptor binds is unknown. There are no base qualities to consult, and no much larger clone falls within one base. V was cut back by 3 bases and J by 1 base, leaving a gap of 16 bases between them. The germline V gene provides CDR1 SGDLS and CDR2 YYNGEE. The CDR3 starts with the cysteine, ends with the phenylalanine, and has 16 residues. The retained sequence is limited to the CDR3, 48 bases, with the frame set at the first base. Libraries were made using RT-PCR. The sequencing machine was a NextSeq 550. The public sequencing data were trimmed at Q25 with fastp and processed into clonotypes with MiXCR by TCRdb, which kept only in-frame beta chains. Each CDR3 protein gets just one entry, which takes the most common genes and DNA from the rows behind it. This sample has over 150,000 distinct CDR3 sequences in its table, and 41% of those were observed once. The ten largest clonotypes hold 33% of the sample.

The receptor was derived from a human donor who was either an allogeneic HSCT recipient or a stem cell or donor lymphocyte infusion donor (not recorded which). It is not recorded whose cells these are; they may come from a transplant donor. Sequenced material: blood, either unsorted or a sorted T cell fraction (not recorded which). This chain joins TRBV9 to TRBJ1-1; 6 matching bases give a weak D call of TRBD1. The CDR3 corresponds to CASSAAHRVENTEAFF. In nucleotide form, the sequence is TGTGCCAGCAGCGCCGCTCACAGGGTGGAGAACACTGAAGCTTTCTTT.